The present entry profiles one TCR beta chain with its context. The antigen is undetermined. Preparation of TCR beta libraries was done by quantitative 5'-RACE with molecular barcodes. TCRdb passed the 5' RACE reads through MiXCR, listing each CDR3 protein once. This table holds nearly 350,000 distinct CDR3 sequences, roughly 14% found once. These data are taken from a study of CD8 T cells in ankylosing spondylitis. Study-level points and caveats: The authors reported significant enrichment of disease-linked clones in matched ankylosing spondylitis synovial fluid. Those disease-linked clones were CD8+; they were also relatively rare in peripheral blood. One TCR beta motif, made up of about 8 highly homologous variants, appeared characteristic of ankylosing spondylitis blood.

CDR1 SGDLS and CDR2 YYNGEE come from the germline V gene. CDR3 length: 14 amino acids. V was shortened by 0 bases and J by 4 bases, with 10 bases between the two germline ends. Sequencing was done on a sample of blood, either unsorted or a sorted T cell fraction (not recorded which). This receptor was obtained from a male donor with ankylosing spondylitis or in good health (not recorded which). This chain uses TRBV9 with TRBJ2-5; possibly TRBD1 for D (5 bases). The CDR3: CASSVGIGVETQYF. The CDR3 nucleotides are TGTGCCAGCAGCGTAGGGATAGGGGTAGAGACCCAGTACTTC.